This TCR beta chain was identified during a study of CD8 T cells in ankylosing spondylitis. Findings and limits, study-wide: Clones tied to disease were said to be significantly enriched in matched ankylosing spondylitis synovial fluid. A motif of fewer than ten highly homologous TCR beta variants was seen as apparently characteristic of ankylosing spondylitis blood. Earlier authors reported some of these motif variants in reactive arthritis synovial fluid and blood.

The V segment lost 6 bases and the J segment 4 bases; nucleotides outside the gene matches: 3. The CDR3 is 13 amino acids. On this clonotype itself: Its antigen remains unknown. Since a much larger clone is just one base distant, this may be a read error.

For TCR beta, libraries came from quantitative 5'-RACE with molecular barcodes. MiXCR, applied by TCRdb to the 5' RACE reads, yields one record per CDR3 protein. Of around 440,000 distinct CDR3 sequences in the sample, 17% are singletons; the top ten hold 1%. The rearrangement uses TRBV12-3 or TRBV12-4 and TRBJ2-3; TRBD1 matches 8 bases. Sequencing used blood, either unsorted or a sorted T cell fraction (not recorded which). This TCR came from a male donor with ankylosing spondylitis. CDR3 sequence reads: CASSPGGADTQYF. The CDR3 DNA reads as TGTGCCAGCAGCCCAGGGGGCGCAGATACGCAGTATTTT.